The entry below gives a single T cell receptor beta chain sequence along with its context. Its antigen is currently not known. Base qualities were left out, and no much larger clone turns up one base away. TCRbeta CDR3 regions were amplified from genomic DNA using the immunoSEQ Assay, a bias-controlled multiplex PCR. As for the original processing: Within the assay, amplification of reference gene primers was used to estimate how many nucleated cells each sample contained. To quantify the absolute abundance of each unique TCRbeta CDR3 rearrangement, sequence reads were collapsed and filtered. Productive Simpson clonality was computed per sample as the square root of Simpson's diversity index over productive rearrangements. As stored in TCRdb, this immuneACCESS dataset retains in-frame rearrangements with V and J assigned. A fraction of the clones does not appear; measured against another copy, unresolved V genes explain less than half of the discrepancy, and the remainder lacks a known reason. V and J calls and clone size are copied from that table; D and trimming were computed from the DNA. In this sample the table shows some 410,000 clones, over 75% of which occur a single time. The top ten clones comprise over 0.9% of the sample.

The CDR3 measures 16 amino acids from cysteine to phenylalanine. Here the CDR3 DNA is all that survives: 48 bases in frame from base 1. V is trimmed back by 4 bases and J by 0 bases, and the junction contains 5 bases that no gene match accounts for. The germline V gene (reference sequence) provides CDR1 GTSNPN and CDR2 SVGIG. This sample stems from a study of blood T cell repertoires in COVID-19 (dated by TCRdb to 2020 to 2022). Turning to the overall study: Samples covering the acute and convalescent phases of COVID-19 were provided by collaborators in the United States, Italy and Spain. The material from the prospective study consisted of cDNA or gDNA derived from T cells, B-cell-depleted T cells, or PBMCs. Subjects who had been exposed to COVID-19, were actively infected with it, or had recovered from it provided the deeply sampled blood TCRbeta repertoires that made up the dataset. The repertoires were released in a freely available public database intended as a resource for research on the immune response to SARS-CoV-2. Samples were obtained from the ongoing ImmuneRACE study (first 160 participants) and from 1,200 or so subjects provided by 6 global collaborators. A de-identified subject ID, COVID-19 status, age in years and sex were almost always included in the sample metadata. Where available, HLA class I and class II types were taken from metadata supplied by the sample provider and were not determined by assay-based typing. Paper-wide results and their limitations: How much clinical and demographic metadata was included differed by source and by participant, and the metadata was provided uncurated.

Enrolling through a virtual design, the prospective study's participants ranged in age from about 18 to 89 years and lived across roughly 24 United States geographic areas. Cohort assignment in the prospective study relied on participant-reported clinical history from a screening survey and a study questionnaire. In the prospective study, whole blood, serum and a nasopharyngeal or oropharyngeal swab were collected from each participant by mobile phlebotomists. Additional blood draws and questionnaires over an approximately two-month period could optionally be provided by prospective study participants. Before DNA extraction, prospective study blood samples were shipped either frozen or at room temperature.

The sequence joins TRBV30 to TRBJ2-6; 8 of the junction bases match TRBD1. Sample: PBMCs or T cells enriched from blood (not recorded which). The TCR sequence derives from a woman aged 30 to 39 with acute COVID-19. CDR3 loop: CAWNRGKVSGANVLTF. The DNA reads TGTGCCTGGAACAGGGGGAAGGTCTCTGGGGCCAACGTCCTGACTTTC.